The 6 T cell receptor beta chains below all came from one sample that was sequenced in a study of cytomegalovirus exposure and HLA in healthy donors. Primers: 60 Vbeta forward and 13 Jbeta reverse. Only in-frame clones appear in the TCRdb table, and some are missing; sequencing was by immunoSEQ multiplex PCR. The data show roughly 190,000 clones, around 86% seen once. The sequencing sample was made of PBMCs. Receptor source: a woman aged 45-65 years in good health and CMV-seropositive.

The chain is built from TRBV7-8 and TRBJ2-1, with 8 bases lining up with TRBD1. The J segment lost 2 bases and the V segment lost 4 bases, leaving 10 bases of the junction unmatched. Looked up from germline, CDR1 is SGHVS and CDR2 is FQNEAQ. CDR3 size: 17 residues. The DNA of the CDR3 is TGTGCCAGCAGCTCAATCGGACAGGGTGGCACCTACAATGAGCAGTTCTTC. Its protein is CASSSIGQGGTYNEQFF.

This chain links TRBV5-1 with TRBJ2-1, with TRBD2 identical over 8 bases. The germline gives CDR1 SGHRS, CDR2 YFSETQ. The CDR3 runs to 14 residues. With 3 bases clipped from V and 4 bases from J, the junction kept 3 bases outside the gene matches. The chain's CDR3 is CASSSGGEYNEQFF. CDR3 bases: TGCGCCAGCAGCTCGGGAGGGGAGTACAATGAGCAGTTCTTC.

This clone was recorded a few times. The chain carries TRBV7-9 and TRBJ2-7; 9 bases are a match to TRBD1. The CDR3 is 16 residues long. The germline V gene encodes CDR1 SEHNR and CDR2 FQNEAQ (reference sequence). V shed 1 base, J shed 0 bases, and the junction held 4 bases outside the gene matches. The CDR3 DNA reads TGTGCCAGCAGCTTAGTAGGGACAGGGAGCTCCTACGAGCAGTACTTC. Protein product: CASSLVGTGSSYEQYF.

On this clone itself: Other nucleotide sequences from this sample produce the same CDR3. This sequence joins TRBV6-6 and TRBJ1-6; D is unresolved. This CDR3 region has 13 residues. V was trimmed by 0 bases and J by 14 bases, leaving 11 bases between them. Germline-derived CDR1 and CDR2 are MNHNY and SVGAGI (reference sequence). The CDR3 here is CASSYSFAGALHF. The DNA of the CDR3 is TGTGCCAGCAGTTACTCTTTCGCCGGGGCCCTCCACTTT.

The chain has TRBV6-5 and TRBJ1-2, with D perhaps matching TRBD1 (6 bases). CDR1 and CDR2 (germline): MNHEY, SVGAGI. V lost 0 bases and J 5 bases, leaving 16 bases between the germline ends. The CDR3 extends over 16 amino acids. The CDR3 loop is CASSYSSVRGGYGYTF. The CDR3 DNA is TGTGCCAGCAGTTACTCCTCAGTCAGGGGCGGATATGGCTACACCTTC.

The chain links TRBV18 to TRBJ2-7, with a tentative D call TRBD1 (5 bases). In germline, CDR1 is KGHSH, CDR2 LQKENI. The CDR3 consists of 17 residues. Trimming shortened V by 3 bases and J by 6 bases, and 24 bases separated the two germline ends. CDR3 residues: CASSPLVGQGGLSEQYF. For the CDR3, the DNA is TGTGCCAGCTCACCTCTCGTCGGGCAGGGTGGTCTGTCCGAGCAGTACTTC.